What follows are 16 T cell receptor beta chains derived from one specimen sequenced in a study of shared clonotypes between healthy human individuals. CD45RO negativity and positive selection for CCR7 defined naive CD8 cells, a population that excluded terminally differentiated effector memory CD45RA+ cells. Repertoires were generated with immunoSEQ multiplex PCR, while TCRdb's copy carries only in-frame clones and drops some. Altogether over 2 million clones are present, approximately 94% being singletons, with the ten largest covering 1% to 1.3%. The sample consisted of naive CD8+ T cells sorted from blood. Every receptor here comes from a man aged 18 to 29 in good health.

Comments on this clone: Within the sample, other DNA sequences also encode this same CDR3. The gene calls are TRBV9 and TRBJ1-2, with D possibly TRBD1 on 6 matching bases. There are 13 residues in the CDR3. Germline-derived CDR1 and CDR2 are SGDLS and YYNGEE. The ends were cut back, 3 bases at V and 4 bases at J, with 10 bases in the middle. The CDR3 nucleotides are TGTGCCAGCAGCGCGACAGGATCCTATGGCTACACCTTC. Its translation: CASSATGSYGYTF.

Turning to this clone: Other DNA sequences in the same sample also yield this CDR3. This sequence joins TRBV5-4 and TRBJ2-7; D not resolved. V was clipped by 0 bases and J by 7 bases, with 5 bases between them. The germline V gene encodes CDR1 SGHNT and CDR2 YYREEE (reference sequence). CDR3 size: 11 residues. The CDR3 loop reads CASSLGGEQYF. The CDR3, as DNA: TGTGCCAGCAGCTTGGGGGGTGAGCAGTACTTC.

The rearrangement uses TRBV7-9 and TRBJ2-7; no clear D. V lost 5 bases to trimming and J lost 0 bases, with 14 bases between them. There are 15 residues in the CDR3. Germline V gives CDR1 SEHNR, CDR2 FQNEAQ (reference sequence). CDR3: CASSMTTSSSYEQYF. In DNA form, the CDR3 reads TGTGCCAGCAGCATGACGACTTCCAGCTCCTACGAGCAGTACTTC.

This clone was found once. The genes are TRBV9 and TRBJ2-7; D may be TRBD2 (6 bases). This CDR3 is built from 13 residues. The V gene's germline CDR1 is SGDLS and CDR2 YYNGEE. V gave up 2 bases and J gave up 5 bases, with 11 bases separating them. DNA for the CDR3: TGTGCCAGCAGCGTTTCTAGCGTGCACGAGCAGTACTTC. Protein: CASSVSSVHEQYF.

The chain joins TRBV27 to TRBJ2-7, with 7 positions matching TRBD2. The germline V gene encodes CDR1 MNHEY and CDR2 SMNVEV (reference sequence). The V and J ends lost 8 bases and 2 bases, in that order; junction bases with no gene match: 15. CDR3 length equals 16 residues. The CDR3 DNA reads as TGTGCCAGCGCTCTATGGGCGGGAGAGCGGGCCTACGAGCAGTACTTC. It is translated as CASALWAGERAYEQYF.

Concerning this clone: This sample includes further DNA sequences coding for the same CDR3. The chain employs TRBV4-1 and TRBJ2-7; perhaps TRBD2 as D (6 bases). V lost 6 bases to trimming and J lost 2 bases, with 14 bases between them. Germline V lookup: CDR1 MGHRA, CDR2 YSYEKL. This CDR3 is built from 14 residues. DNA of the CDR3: TGCGCCAGCAGTCCCGGGACTGGAACCTACGAGCAGTACTTC. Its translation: CASSPGTGTYEQYF.

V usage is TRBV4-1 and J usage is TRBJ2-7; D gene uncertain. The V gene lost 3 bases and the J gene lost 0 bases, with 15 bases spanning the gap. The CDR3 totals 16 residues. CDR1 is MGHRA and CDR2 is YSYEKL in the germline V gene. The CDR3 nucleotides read TGCGCCAGCAGCCAGATCCCAGGCCCGAGCTCCTACGAGCAGTACTTC. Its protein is CASSQIPGPSSYEQYF.

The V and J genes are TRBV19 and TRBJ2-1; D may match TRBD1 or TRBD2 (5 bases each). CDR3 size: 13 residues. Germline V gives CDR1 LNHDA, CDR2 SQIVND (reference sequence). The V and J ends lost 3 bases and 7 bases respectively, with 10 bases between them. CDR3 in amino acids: CASSMLGENEQFF. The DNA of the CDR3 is TGTGCCAGTAGTATGCTGGGGGAGAATGAGCAGTTCTTC.

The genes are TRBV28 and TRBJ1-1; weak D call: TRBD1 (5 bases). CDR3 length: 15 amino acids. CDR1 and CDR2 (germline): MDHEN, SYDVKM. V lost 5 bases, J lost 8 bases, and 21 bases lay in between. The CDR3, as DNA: TGTGCCAGCAGTCCTAGGACCTTGGGGGGAGGGGAAGCTTTCTTT. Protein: CASSPRTLGGGEAFF.

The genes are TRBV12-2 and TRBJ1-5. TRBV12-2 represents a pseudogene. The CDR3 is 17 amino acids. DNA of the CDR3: TGTGCAAGTCGCTTAGCGCAACGGGGCTCTCAAAATCAGCCCCAGCATTTT. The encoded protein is CASRLAQRGSQNQPQHF.

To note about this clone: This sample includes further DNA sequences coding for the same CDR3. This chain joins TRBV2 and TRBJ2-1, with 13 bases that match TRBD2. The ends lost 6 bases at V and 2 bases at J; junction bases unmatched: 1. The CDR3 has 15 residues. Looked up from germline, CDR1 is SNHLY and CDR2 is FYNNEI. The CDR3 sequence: CASSGTSGTYNEQFF. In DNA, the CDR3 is TGTGCCAGCAGCGGGACTAGCGGGACCTACAATGAGCAGTTCTTC.

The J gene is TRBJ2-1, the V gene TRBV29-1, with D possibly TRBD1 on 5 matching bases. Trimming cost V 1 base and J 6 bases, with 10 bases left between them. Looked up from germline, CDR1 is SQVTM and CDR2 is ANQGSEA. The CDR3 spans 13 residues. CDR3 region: CSVEGDSLNEQFF. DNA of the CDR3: TGCAGCGTTGAAGGCGACAGCCTCAATGAGCAGTTCTTC.

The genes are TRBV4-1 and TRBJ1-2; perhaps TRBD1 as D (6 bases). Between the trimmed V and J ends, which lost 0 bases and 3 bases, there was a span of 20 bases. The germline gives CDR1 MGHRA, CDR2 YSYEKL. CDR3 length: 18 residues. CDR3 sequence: CASSQDGGQLQHDYGYTF. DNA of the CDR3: TGCGCCAGCAGCCAAGATGGAGGACAGCTCCAACACGACTATGGCTACACCTTC.

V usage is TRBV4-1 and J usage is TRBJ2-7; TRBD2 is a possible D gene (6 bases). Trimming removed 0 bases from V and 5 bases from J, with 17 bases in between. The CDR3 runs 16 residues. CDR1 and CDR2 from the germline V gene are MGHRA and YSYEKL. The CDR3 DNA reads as TGCGCCAGCAGCCAAGAACCTAGCGTTGGGGACCACGAGCAGTACTTC. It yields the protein CASSQEPSVGDHEQYF.

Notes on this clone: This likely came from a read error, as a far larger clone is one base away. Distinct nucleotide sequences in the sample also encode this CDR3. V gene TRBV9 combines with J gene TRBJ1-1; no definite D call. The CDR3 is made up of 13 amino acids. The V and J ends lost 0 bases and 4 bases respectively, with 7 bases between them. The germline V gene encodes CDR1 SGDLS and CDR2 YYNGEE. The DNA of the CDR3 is TGTGCCAGCAGCGTAGGAGGGATCACTGAAGCTTTCTTT. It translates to CASSVGGITEAFF.

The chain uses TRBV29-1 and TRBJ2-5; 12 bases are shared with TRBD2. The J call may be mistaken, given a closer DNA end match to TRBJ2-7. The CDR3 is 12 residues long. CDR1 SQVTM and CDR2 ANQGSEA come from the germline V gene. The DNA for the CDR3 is TGCAGCGTAACGACTAGCGGGAGCGAGCAGTACTTC. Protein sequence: CSVTTSGSEQYF.